The 5 T cell receptor beta chains listed next were all sequenced from one sample in a study of beta chain features in type 1 diabetes (dated by TCRdb to the late 2010s). The library was obtained by the immunoSEQ multiplex PCR assay. The entire isolated RNA was reverse transcribed using the High Capacity cDNA Reverse Transcription Kit, and thus expressed TCRB transcripts were sequenced. TCRdb's version of the immuneACCESS table is confined to in-frame rearrangements and falls short of the full clone set. An unresolved V gene accounts for under half of the shortfall where checked; the remainder is of unknown origin. In this sample the table shows just over 450,000 clones, about 32% of which occur a single time. In total, the top ten clones hold about 0.065% of the sample. Specimen: naive CD4+ T cells from blood. The cell subset or site label here, explained by the study, means: true naive CD4+ T cells. These receptors all come from a man aged 18 to 30 in good health.

The CDR3 is CASSQETADEQFF. Here the CDR3 DNA reads TGCGCCAGCAGCCAAGAAACGGCGGATGAGCAGTTCTTC. This chain joins TRBV4-3 and TRBJ2-1; D unresolved. The CDR3 is 13 residues long. Germline V CDR1 and CDR2: LGHNA, YSLEER. Trimming stripped 0 bases from V and 8 bases from J, with 8 bases between.

This clone was recorded a few times. This rearrangement joins TRBV14 to TRBJ1-5, with D tentatively TRBD1 (5 bases). There are 10 residues in the CDR3. V lost 6 bases, J lost 15 bases, and 12 bases lay in between. Germline CDR1 and CDR2: SGHDN and FVKESK. The CDR3 reads CASRGGTRHF. The CDR3 DNA reads TGTGCCAGCAGGGGGGGAACCCGGCATTTT.

The rearrangement joins TRBV9 to TRBJ1-2; TRBD1 might be the D (5 bases). Trimming left V 1 base short and J 2 bases short, with 6 bases between. The CDR3 sequence is 13 residues long. CDR1 and CDR2 from the germline V gene are SGDLS and YYNGEE. The CDR3: CASSVRQNYGYTF. Written as DNA, the CDR3 is TGTGCCAGCAGCGTAAGACAGAACTATGGCTACACCTTC.

This clone was recorded once. Other DNA sequences in this specimen translate into the identical CDR3. The chain couples TRBV20-1 to TRBJ2-3; D is unresolved. Germline values: CDR1 DFQATT, CDR2 SNEGSKA (reference sequence). The CDR3 runs 11 residues. V lost 6 bases, J lost 0 bases, and 4 bases lay in between. The CDR3, as DNA: TGCAGTGCGGGCAGCACAGATACGCAGTATTTT. Its protein product is CSAGSTDTQYF.

The V and J genes are TRBV5-1 and TRBJ2-5; 10 bases line up with TRBD2. Germline V gives CDR1 SGHRS, CDR2 YFSETQ. This CDR3 is built from 17 residues. V lost 0 bases and J lost 5; bases outside the gene matches: 10. The CDR3 loop is CASSLVLAGASGETQYF. As DNA, the CDR3 is TGCGCCAGCAGCTTGGTTCTAGCGGGAGCTTCGGGGGAGACCCAGTACTTC.